This entry lists 15 T cell receptor beta chains sequenced from one sample in a study of T cells in Graves' hyperthyroidism and ophthalmopathy. Amplified regions were TCR beta CDR3 sequences from RNA transcripts. First-round RT-PCR with HTBI primers amplified the TCR CDR3 region. TCRdb itself ran the multiplex PCR reads through MiXCR, one entry per CDR3 protein. The repertoire holds a few hundred thousand distinct CDR3 sequences, with about 18% as singletons. Input material: blood. The receptors were sampled from a woman between 18 and 29 years old with Graves' hyperthyroidism.

Ten or more counts support this clonotype. The genes are TRBV28 and TRBJ1-5; no clear D. In germline, CDR1 is MDHEN, CDR2 SYDVKM. Trimming left V 6 bases short and J 4 bases short, with 4 bases between. This CDR3 comprises 11 residues. In DNA form, the CDR3 reads TGTGCCAGCAGCCGAAATCAGCCCCAGCATTTT. Residues: CASSRNQPQHF. The full variable domain, its missing parts supplied by reference TRBV28 and TRBJ1-5, is DVKVTQSSRYLVKRTGEKVFLECVQDMDHENMFWYRQDPGLGLRLIYFSYDVKMKEKGDIPEGYSVSREKKERFSLILESASTNQTSMYLCASSRNQPQHFGDGTRLSIL.

This clonotype was recorded only once. One base away lies a much larger clone, so this may be a sequencing read error. The chain combines TRBV15 with TRBJ1-2; no firm D call. CDR1 and CDR2 (germline): LNHNV, YYDKDF (reference sequence). The CDR3 has 13 residues. Here the CDR3 DNA reads TGTGTCACCAGCAGAGGTCCTAACTATGGCTACACCTTC. Translated, it gives CVTSRGPNYGYTF.

This clonotype was picked up many times. The rearrangement joins TRBV10-3 to TRBJ1-2, with TRBD1 identical over 7 bases. Per germline, CDR1 ENHRY and CDR2 SYGVKD. Trimming took 10 bases from V and 4 from J; bases not matched to a gene: 12. This CDR3 region has 14 residues. CDR3 amino acids: CATTTGLYGYGYTF. CDR3 in DNA: TGTGCCACTACGACAGGGCTCTACGGCTATGGCTACACCTTC.

V gene TRBV7-8 combines with J gene TRBJ2-3; D may be TRBD1 or TRBD2 (5 bases each). The V gene's germline CDR1 is SGHVS and CDR2 FQNEAQ. Trimming cost V 5 bases and J 2 bases, with 11 bases left between them. The CDR3 contains 14 residues. This CDR3 reads CASSTQGTTDTQYF. The DNA for the CDR3 is TGTGCCAGCAGCACTCAAGGGACCACAGATACGCAGTATTTT.

Ten or more counts support this clonotype. The genes are TRBV2 and TRBJ1-1, with TRBD1 matching 7 bases. The CDR3 is 13 amino acids. V shed 6 bases and J 1 base; nucleotides not matched to a gene: 2. Germline V gene sequence: CDR1 SNHLY, CDR2 FYNNEI. The CDR3 region is CASRDRRNTEAFF. Written as DNA, the CDR3 is TGTGCCAGCAGGGACAGGCGGAACACTGAAGCTTTCTTT.

This clonotype was recorded many times. The rearrangement links TRBV7-2 to TRBJ2-2; D remains unclear. The V end was cut by 2 bases, the J end by 8 bases, with 12 bases between. The CDR3 contains 14 residues. In germline, CDR1 is SGHTA, CDR2 FQGNSA. The CDR3 coding sequence is TGTGCCAGCAGCTTACTGGCTGAATTAGGGGAGCTGTTTTTT. The encoded protein is CASSLLAELGELFF.

This clonotype appeared many times. V usage is TRBV19 and J usage is TRBJ1-3; D perhaps matches TRBD1 (5 bases). Trimming cost V 4 bases and J 0 bases, with 10 bases left between them. This CDR3 comprises 15 residues. The germline V gene encodes CDR1 LNHDA and CDR2 SQIVND (reference sequence). The CDR3 loop reads CASSTSGSSGNTIYF. CDR3 nucleotide sequence: TGTGCCAGTAGTACATCAGGGAGCTCTGGAAACACCATATATTTT.

This clonotype was observed many times. V and J are TRBV20-1 and TRBJ1-5; D perhaps matches TRBD1 (5 bases). The CDR3 is made up of 15 amino acids. Trimming removed 0 bases at V and 7 bases at J, with 16 bases between. Germline CDR1 reads DFQATT; CDR2 reads SNEGSKA (reference sequence). The CDR3 is CSARDRAFSDQPQHF. For the CDR3, the DNA is TGCAGTGCTAGAGACAGGGCTTTTAGCGACCAGCCCCAGCATTTT.

The J gene is TRBJ2-7, the V gene TRBV11-1; 9 bases match TRBD2. The J segment lost 6 bases and the V segment lost 8 bases, leaving 14 bases of the junction unmatched. The CDR3 runs 15 residues. Germline loops: CDR1 SGHAT, CDR2 FQDESV (reference sequence). This chain's CDR3 is CASGKTSGLNCEQYF. For the CDR3, the DNA is TGTGCCAGCGGGAAGACTAGCGGCCTCAACTGCGAGCAGTACTTC.

This clonotype was picked up a small number of times. The rearrangement uses TRBV12-3 or TRBV12-4 and TRBJ1-2, with D unclear. The CDR3 has 12 amino acids. Deletions cut 2 bases from V and 8 bases from J, with 9 bases between. The CDR3 DNA is TGTGCCAGCAGTTTATCCAACGGCGGCTACACCTTC. The encoded protein is CASSLSNGGYTF.

This clonotype appeared many times. This chain links TRBV6-1 with TRBJ1-5; no clear D. There are 14 residues in the CDR3. V was cut by 5 bases and J by 4 bases, with 12 bases left in between. The germline gives CDR1 MNHNS, CDR2 SASEGT. In DNA form, the CDR3 reads TGTGCCAGCAGTACCTACAATTCAAATCAGCCCCAGCATTTT. Protein sequence: CASSTYNSNQPQHF.

This sequence joins TRBV20-1 and TRBJ1-2; 8 nucleotides align to TRBD1. V shed 4 bases and J 3 bases; nucleotides not matched to a gene: 4. This CDR3 has 13 amino acids. Germline V gene lookup returns CDR1 DFQATT and CDR2 SNEGSKA (reference sequence). CDR3 region: CSAITTGDYGYTF. The CDR3 DNA reads TGCAGTGCTATAACGACAGGGGACTATGGCTACACCTTC.

The table lists this clonotype with many counts. The chain uses TRBV28 and TRBJ2-5, with D unclear. The V end lost 5 bases, the J end lost 1 base, and 14 bases lay between the germline ends. CDR3 length: 15 amino acids. From germline, CDR1 is MDHEN and CDR2 SYDVKM. The CDR3 DNA sequence: TGTGCCAGCAGTCTCCCCATTGCTCCCCAAGAGACCCAGTACTTC. This translates into CASSLPIAPQETQYF.

The chain employs TRBV4-1 and TRBJ2-5; D remains ambiguous. The V and J ends lost 0 bases and 8 bases respectively, with 7 bases between them. The CDR3 has 12 residues. Looked up from germline, CDR1 is MGHRA and CDR2 is YSYEKL. In nucleotides, the CDR3 is TGCGCCAGCAGCCAAGATCTGGATACCCAGTACTTC. Encoded protein: CASSQDLDTQYF.

This rearrangement joins TRBV6-1 to TRBJ2-2; TRBD1 is a possible D gene (6 bases). Trimming left V 6 bases short and J 6 bases short, with 14 bases between. CDR3 length equals 14 residues. Germline CDR1 reads MNHNS; CDR2 reads SASEGT. The CDR3 nucleotides are TGTGCCAGCAGACGAGACAGGACCGCCGGGGAGCTGTTTTTT. It codes for CASRRDRTAGELFF.